This T cell receptor (beta chain) was identified in a study of T cells in Graves' hyperthyroidism and ophthalmopathy. The study, taken as a whole, reports: Median prediction lead before ophthalmopathy onset was 6.5 months with the model.

Comment on this clonotype: What it binds is unknown.

Lactation, pregnancy, other autoimmune disease or uncontrolled infection led to exclusion of patients. PBMCs were derived from around 10 ml fresh peripheral blood. The TCR beta CDR3 regions underwent amplification using RNA transcripts as the source. The HTBI primer set drove a first-round RT-PCR of the TCR CDR3. MiXCR, applied by TCRdb to the multiplex PCR reads, yields one record per CDR3 protein. The table includes 700,000 or so distinct CDR3 sequences, about a sixth detected once. Germline assignment: CDR1 SGDLS and CDR2 YYNGEE. This CDR3 has 15 amino acids. V lost 7 bases to trimming and J lost 4 bases, with 18 bases between them.

The chain couples TRBV9 to TRBJ2-1; D perhaps matches TRBD1 (6 bases). The sequence was obtained from a young man with Graves' hyperthyroidism. What was sequenced was blood. CDR3 bases: TGTGCCAGCGGCCAAGACCCCCAGGGGTACAATGAGCAGTTCTTC. Residues: CASGQDPQGYNEQFF.